Ten or more counts support the clone carrying this T cell receptor (beta chain). The target antigen is unknown. The entry originates in a study of regulatory T cells in long-lasting Graves disease. Study details: Those with persistent Graves' disease had received antithyroid drugs for over 5 years with positive TSH receptor antibodies.

Time point in this sample: persistent/refractory GD, antithyroid drugs over 5 years with positive TRAb. Preparation of the TCR library used RNA extracted from PBMCs. Per American Thyroid Association guidelines, Graves' disease was diagnosed. General observations from the study: It was in persistent disease that TRBV28, TRBJ1-2 and TRBJ2-5 were favored.

In building TCR beta libraries, iRepertoire HTBI primers were used together with Arm-PCR of CDR3 regions. A single record per CDR3 protein comes from TCRdb applying MiXCR to the multiplex PCR reads. The table has 350,000 to 500,000 distinct CDR3 sequences, roughly a fifth seen once; the top ten hold roughly 13%. Germline values: CDR1 MNHEY, CDR2 SVGAGI. Trimming removed 0 bases from V and 3 bases from J; junction bases left unmatched: 4. The CDR3 consists of 15 residues. The genes are TRBV6-5 and TRBJ1-2; 7 bases agree with TRBD1. The clonotype comes from a female donor with Graves disease. The sample consisted of peripheral blood mononuclear cells (PBMCs), taken when the disease was refractory, from a patient treated with antithyroid drugs. CDR3 sequence: CASSYSSRGDYGYTF. CDR3 nucleotide sequence: TGTGCCAGCAGTTACTCATCCAGGGGGGACTATGGCTACACCTTC.